The 29 T cell receptor beta chains given below trace back to one sample, sequenced in a study of T cell repertoires in cytomegalovirus infection. Their target antigens are unknown. TCRdb reprocessed the reads via MiXCR and lists one record per CDR3 protein. The sample gives about 830,000 distinct CDR3 sequences, about 33% of which show up once; around 12% is in the top ten. The starting material was cultured CD8+ T cells from PBMCs, obtained from culture after CMV antigen stimulation. The receptors originated from a human donor in good health (CMV status not recorded). Some clones in this sample may be carry-over from other donors' samples.

The rearrangement links TRBV6-2 or TRBV6-3 to TRBJ1-6; D gene uncertain. The CDR3 is 12 residues long. Germline CDR1 reads MNHEY; CDR2 reads SVGEGT. The germline V and J ends were trimmed by 0 bases and 14 bases, with 8 bases remaining between them. DNA of the CDR3: TGTGCCAGCAGTTACTCGATTCGAACCCTCCACTTT. Translated, it gives CASSYSIRTLHF.

The rearrangement links TRBV9 to TRBJ1-1; the match to TRBD1 covers 7 bases. With V trimmed by 0 bases and J by 4 bases, 6 bases remained unmatched. The CDR3 has 15 residues. Germline assignment: CDR1 SGDLS and CDR2 YYNGEE. For the CDR3, the DNA is TGTGCCAGCAGCGTAGCCGGAGGGGGCACCACTGAAGCTTTCTTT. It encodes CASSVAGGGTTEAFF.

The chain employs TRBV27 and TRBJ2-1; D is ambiguous. The ends were cut back, 3 bases at V and 3 bases at J, with 18 bases in the middle. The CDR3 is made up of 17 amino acids. Germline CDR1 reads MNHEY; CDR2 reads SMNVEV (reference sequence). The CDR3 sequence is CASSLDGLIALYNEQFF. Written as DNA, the CDR3 is TGTGCCAGCAGTTTGGACGGGTTGATAGCCCTCTACAATGAGCAGTTCTTC.

This clonotype was observed a few times. The V and J genes are TRBV2 and TRBJ1-2; 7 bases agree with TRBD1. V shed 10 bases, J shed 5 bases, and the junction held 10 bases outside the gene matches. The CDR3 totals 13 residues. The germline CDR1 and CDR2 sequences are SNHLY and FYNNEI. Here the CDR3 DNA reads TGTGCCACCAACGTAGGGGGCGTTTATGGCTACACCTTC. Residues: CATNVGGVYGYTF.

The sample holds many counts of this clonotype. V and J are TRBV7-2 and TRBJ2-7; the match to TRBD2 covers 8 bases. With V trimmed by 5 bases and J by 7 bases, 7 bases remained unmatched. Per the germline V gene, CDR1 is SGHTA and CDR2 is FQGNSA. The CDR3 consists of 13 residues. The CDR3 DNA reads TGTGCCAGCAGCCCCGGGGGGGCTAATGAGCAGTACTTC. Its translation is CASSPGGANEQYF.

V gene TRBV6-2 or TRBV6-3 combines with J gene TRBJ2-5; weak D call: TRBD2 (6 bases). The V end lost 6 bases, the J end lost 5 bases, and 19 bases lay between the germline ends. The CDR3 runs 15 residues. Germline lookup yields CDR1 MNHEY and CDR2 SVGEGT. The CDR3 sequence is CASSSWEELRETQYF. The CDR3 nucleotides are TGTGCCAGCAGCAGCTGGGAGGAGTTACGGGAGACCCAGTACTTC.

This clonotype was recorded a few times. The rearrangement joins TRBV6-5 to TRBJ2-3; unclear D gene. The CDR3 runs 14 residues. Germline V gene sequence: CDR1 MNHEY, CDR2 SVGAGI. V was pared by 7 bases and J by 1 base, with 12 bases between. The CDR3 sequence is CASTRLLGTDTQYF. For the CDR3, the DNA is TGTGCCAGCACCAGACTCCTGGGCACAGATACGCAGTATTTT.

As regards this clonotype: A junction end diverges from the germline sequence, so it may reflect a read error. The chain joins TRBV7-9 to TRBJ2-7, with D tentatively TRBD2 (5 bases). The CDR3 runs 13 residues. From germline, CDR1 is SEHNR and CDR2 FQNEAQ (reference sequence). CDR3 loop: CASSLDGLREQDF. The CDR3 nucleotides read TGTGCCAGCAGCTTAGATGGCTTGAGGGAGCAGGACTTC.

In this sample, this clonotype turned up many times. The rearrangement uses TRBV11-2 and TRBJ2-2; possibly TRBD1 for D (6 bases). The CDR3 length is 14 residues. Germline assignment: CDR1 SGHAT and CDR2 FQNNGV. Trimming cost V 4 bases and J 1 base, with 7 bases left between them. CDR3 bases: TGTGCCAGCAGCTCGGGACAGAACACCGGGGAGCTGTTTTTT. This sequence encodes CASSSGQNTGELFF.

This clonotype turned up a few times. The chain carries TRBV6-1 and TRBJ2-4, with TRBD2 matching 10 bases. The CDR3 consists of 12 residues. V lost 8 bases, J lost 8 bases, and 3 bases stayed unmatched. Germline loops: CDR1 MNHNS, CDR2 SASEGT. The CDR3: CASVLAGDIQYF. The CDR3 nucleotides read TGTGCCAGCGTCCTAGCGGGGGACATTCAGTACTTC.

The chain employs TRBV7-6 and TRBJ1-6, with D possibly matching TRBD1 (6 bases). Deletions cut 1 base from V and 7 bases from J, with 20 bases between. CDR3 length: 18 residues. Germline V gene lookup returns CDR1 SGHVS and CDR2 FNYEAQ. CDR3 region: CASSLEGGRRLTNSPLHF. CDR3 DNA sequence: TGTGCCAGCAGCTTAGAGGGGGGTAGGCGCCTAACCAATTCACCCCTCCACTTT.

This clonotype has a count of ten or more. The chain employs TRBV27 and TRBJ1-1, with D tentatively TRBD1 (5 bases). Germline-derived CDR1 and CDR2 are MNHEY and SMNVEV (reference sequence). CDR3 length: 11 residues. Trimming removed 5 bases at V and 8 bases at J, with 9 bases between. The CDR3 reads CASSAGAEAFF. CDR3 nucleotide sequence: TGTGCCAGCAGTGCCGGGGCGGAAGCTTTCTTT.

CDR3 bases: TGTGCCAGCTGCTCAGGGGGCTCCTACGAGCAGTACTTC. Amino acid sequence: CASCSGGSYEQYF. The rearrangement uses TRBV7-9 and TRBJ2-7, with 7 bases identical to TRBD1. Germline V CDR1 and CDR2: SEHNR, FQNEAQ (reference sequence). The CDR3 length is 13 residues. After removal of 8 bases from V and 0 bases from J, the junction contained 4 bases not matched to a gene.

The chain couples TRBV7-4 to TRBJ1-5; 7 nucleotides match TRBD1. This CDR3 is 12 amino acids long. Unmatched junction bases numbered 2, after V lost 6 bases and J lost 6 bases. Germline values: CDR1 SGHVT, CDR2 SQSDAQ. The CDR3 DNA reads TGTGCCAGCAGAAAGGGGGCTCAGCCCCAGCATTTT. Translated: CASRKGAQPQHF.

The chain links TRBV2 to TRBJ2-1, with D possibly being TRBD2 (7 bases). This CDR3 is 19 amino acids long. V lost 4 bases to trimming and J lost 5 bases, with 27 bases between them. Germline lookup yields CDR1 SNHLY and CDR2 FYNNEI. CDR3 DNA: TGTGCCAGCAGTGCTTCCTCTGCTTTTGAGGGGGGGCCTAACAATGAGCAGTTCTTC. This translates into CASSASSAFEGGPNNEQFF.

In the case of this clonotype: At one boundary the junction diverges from the germline segment, which might be a read error. This chain joins TRBV15 and TRBJ2-3; 9 nucleotides align to TRBD2. This CDR3 has 16 residues. Germline-derived CDR1 and CDR2 are LNHNV and YYDKDF (reference sequence). The CDR3 sequence: CATCSRTSEYTDTQYF. The DNA of the CDR3 is TGTGCCACCTGCAGCCGGACTAGCGAGTACACAGATACGCAGTATTTT.

This clonotype turned up a few times. The rearrangement links TRBV5-6 to TRBJ2-3; TRBD2 aligns across 8 bases. The germline V gene has CDR1 SGHDT and CDR2 YYEEEE. The junction had 8 bases not matched to a gene; V was cut back by 6 bases and J by 2 bases. CDR3 length: 15 amino acids. In DNA form, the CDR3 reads TGTGCCAGCAACGAAGCGGGGGTTCTCACAGATACGCAGTATTTT. Its translation: CASNEAGVLTDTQYF.

About this clonotype: The germline gene is not matched at one end of the junction; a read error may be the cause. V gene TRBV7-6 combines with J gene TRBJ1-5; D gene ambiguous. The germline gives CDR1 SGHVS, CDR2 FNYEAQ. The CDR3 loop spans 12 amino acids. The CDR3 bases are TGTGTCAGCAGCTTAGCGGGTCAGCCCCAGCATTTT. The encoded protein is CVSSLAGQPQHF.

The chain couples TRBV5-6 to TRBJ1-6; unclear D gene. Germline V gene lookup returns CDR1 SGHDT and CDR2 YYEEEE. The CDR3 is 15 residues long. V lost 4 bases, J lost 0 bases, and 8 bases lay in between. CDR3 DNA: TGTGCCAGCAGCCGTTCGCGCTCCTATAATTCACCCCTCCACTTT. Translating it yields CASSRSRSYNSPLHF. The full variable domain, in which reference TRBV5-6 and TRBJ1-6 provide the parts outside the CDR3, is DAGVTQSPTHLIKTRGQQVTLRCSPKSGHDTVSWYQQALGQGPQFIFQYYEEEERQRGNFPDRFSGHQFPNYSSELNVNALLLGDSALYLCASSRSRSYNSPLHFGNGTRLTVT.

The CDR3 spells CASSYSQSYNEQFF. CDR3 bases: TGTGCCAGCAGTTACTCGCAATCCTACAATGAGCAGTTCTTC. The chain joins TRBV6-5 to TRBJ2-1; D ambiguous. From germline, CDR1 is MNHEY and CDR2 SVGAGI. CDR3 length equals 14 residues. The germline V and J ends were trimmed by 0 bases and 1 base, with 4 bases remaining between them.

This clonotype has a count of ten or more. The chain combines TRBV7-2 with TRBJ2-7; D perhaps matches TRBD2 (5 bases). Trimming shortened V by 5 bases and J by 7 bases, and 21 bases separated the two germline ends. The CDR3 is made up of 15 amino acids. CDR1 and CDR2 (germline): SGHTA, FQGNSA. CDR3 nucleotides: TGTGCCAGCAGCCCTCCTGCCTGTACCCGAGGGGAGCAGTACGTC. Encoded protein: CASSPPACTRGEQYV.

The V call is TRBV6-1, the J call TRBJ1-1; TRBD1 agrees at 8 bases. The CDR3 extends over 14 amino acids. V lost 6 bases, J lost 4 bases, and 7 bases stayed unmatched. Per the germline V gene, CDR1 is MNHNS and CDR2 is SASEGT. In DNA form, the CDR3 reads TGTGCCAGCAGAACTACAGGGGGTGGCACTGAAGCTTTCTTT. Encoded protein: CASRTTGGGTEAFF.

This chain uses TRBV6-4 with TRBJ1-1, with D perhaps matching TRBD1 (6 bases). Trimming took 3 bases from V and 10 from J, leaving 9 bases between them. The CDR3 is 11 residues long. Germline-derived CDR1 and CDR2 are MRHNA and SNTAGT. The CDR3 region is CASSDGGGAFF. The CDR3 DNA reads as TGTGCCAGCAGTGATGGAGGGGGAGCTTTCTTT.

The sample holds one count of this clonotype. This chain links TRBV25-1 with TRBJ1-5, with D tentatively TRBD1 (5 bases). The V end was cut by 2 bases, the J end by 6 bases, with 8 bases between. CDR3 length equals 13 residues. The germline V gene has CDR1 MGHDK and CDR2 SYGVNS. The CDR3 DNA is TGTGCCAGCAGTGAAACGAGGGGTCAGCCCCAGCATTTT. This sequence encodes CASSETRGQPQHF. The full variable domain, completed using reference TRBV25-1 and TRBJ1-5, is EADIYQTPRYLVIGTGKKITLECSQTMGHDKMYWYQQDPGMELHLIHYSYGVNSTEKGDLSSESTVSRIRTEHFPLTLESARPSHTSQYLCASSETRGQPQHFGDGTRLSIL.

This clonotype appeared many times. The V gene is TRBV7-3, the J gene TRBJ1-1; 8 nucleotides match TRBD1. The CDR3 length is 14 residues. With 5 bases clipped from V and 6 bases from J, the junction kept 8 bases outside the gene matches. From germline, CDR1 is SGHTA and CDR2 FQGTGA. CDR3 sequence reads: CASSRGQGRAEAFF. The CDR3 DNA sequence: TGTGCCAGCAGCCGTGGACAGGGTCGAGCTGAAGCTTTCTTT.

This clonotype was picked up a small number of times. This chain joins TRBV19 and TRBJ1-2; 10 positions agree with TRBD1. Germline V gene data show CDR1 as LNHDA and CDR2 as SQIVND (reference sequence). J gave up 3 bases and V 7 bases, and 8 bases lay outside the gene matches. The CDR3 is 15 residues long. The CDR3 protein is CASTPGQGDDYGYTF. In DNA form, the CDR3 reads TGTGCCAGTACCCCCGGACAGGGGGATGACTATGGCTACACCTTC. Full variable domain (outside the CDR3, taken from reference TRBV19 and TRBJ1-2): DGGITQSPKYLFRKEGQNVTLSCEQNLNHDAMYWYRQDPGQGLRLIYYSQIVNDFQKGDIAEGYSVSREKKESFPLTVTSAQKNPTAFYLCASTPGQGDDYGYTFGSGTRLTVV.

The chain employs TRBV19 and TRBJ2-3; tentatively, D is TRBD2 (6 bases). CDR3 length: 15 residues. The germline V gene encodes CDR1 LNHDA and CDR2 SQIVND (reference sequence). V was pared by 4 bases and J by 4 bases, with 15 bases between. In nucleotides, the CDR3 is TGTGCCAGTAGTACGGCCCTGGAGGGTCCAGATACGCAGTATTTT. This sequence encodes CASSTALEGPDTQYF.

At least ten counts were recorded for this clonotype. This sequence joins TRBV4-2 and TRBJ1-6, with TRBD1 matching over 10 bases. This CDR3 has 15 amino acids. The V segment lost 4 bases and the J segment 5 bases; nucleotides outside the gene matches: 2. Germline values: CDR1 LGHNA, CDR2 YNFKEQ. The CDR3 is CASSLGQGDNSPLHF. The DNA of the CDR3 is TGTGCCAGCAGCCTCGGACAGGGGGATAATTCACCCCTCCACTTT.

In its sample, this clonotype was seen a few times. The chain employs TRBV5-6 and TRBJ2-7; D is unclear. Trimming cost V 2 bases and J 6 bases, with 30 bases left between them. CDR1 SGHDT and CDR2 YYEEEE come from the germline V gene. The CDR3 spans 19 residues. The CDR3 sequence: CASSLTLSFLGNTIGEQYF. CDR3 sequence (DNA): TGTGCCAGCAGCTTAACGCTCTCATTTTTAGGGAACACAATCGGCGAGCAGTACTTC.